A selection of T cell receptor beta chains follows, all from one sample in a study of radiation and T cells in renal cell carcinoma. Profiled with immunoSEQ multiplex PCR; TCRdb holds only in-frame clones, not every one. The sample records approximately 140,000 clones, around 89% being singletons. The sequences come from blood, collected from a patient whose treatment included radiotherapy and nephrectomy. The receptors derive from a woman between 65 and 79 years old with renal cell carcinoma. CDR3s leave out the opening cysteine and the closing phenylalanine or tryptophan.

v_gene: TRBV9
CDR3aa: ASSVRVNGELF

v_gene: TRBV6-6
CDR3aa: ASSDQVNEQF

v_gene: TRBV28
CDR3aa: ASRTGTGGGYGYT

v_gene: TRBV5-1
CDR3aa: ASSGGEVLETQY

v_gene: TRBV7-2
CDR3aa: ASSVGGLSTDTQY

v_gene: TRBV19
CDR3aa: ASSIVQGPQY

v_gene: TRBV7-2
CDR3aa: ASSFDGLAGPNTGELF

v_gene: TRBV7-9
CDR3aa: ASSLGLATYNEQF

v_gene: TRBV7-2
CDR3aa: ASSLPTDGGRNNEQF

v_gene: TRBV10-1
CDR3aa: ASRDGYT

v_gene: TRBV30
CDR3aa: AWGTSYEQY

v_gene: TRBV6-6
CDR3aa: ASRTGQNQPQH

v_gene: TRBV27
CDR3aa: ASRSGGSYNSPLH

v_gene: TRBV7-2
CDR3aa: ASSPGHTAPHEQY

v_gene: TRBV19
CDR3aa: ASSSRDRGGQPQH

v_gene: TRBV29-1
CDR3aa: SVGIGDRDNTEAF